This record concerns one T cell receptor (beta chain) sequence. This sample is part of a study of blood T cell repertoires in COVID-19. The V gene's germline CDR1 is SGHRS and CDR2 YFSETQ. The V and J ends lost 1 base and 6 bases, in that order; junction bases with no gene match: 8. The CDR3 has 17 residues. Per the study methods: Estimated nucleated cell counts came from reference gene primer amplification. Method: immunoSEQ multiplex PCR; TCRdb's copy keeps in-frame clones and lacks some. V and J calls and clone size come straight from that table; D and trimming were deduced from the DNA. The table lists under 95,000 clones, about 89% of them singletons.

The sample comprised peripheral blood. The sequence came from a man aged 50-60 years with COVID-19, enrolled during active disease. This chain links TRBV5-1 with TRBJ2-2; 11 positions agree with TRBD2. The CDR3 region is CASSLNILAGVPGELFF. CDR3 sequence (DNA): TGCGCCAGCAGCTTGAACATACTAGCGGGAGTTCCCGGGGAGCTGTTTTTT.